The rows below give T cell receptor beta chains drawn from one sample of a study of PD-1 blockade in classical Hodgkin lymphoma. The method was immunoSEQ multiplex PCR; TCRdb's version includes in-frame clones alone and lacks a portion of them. Of 26,000 or so clones listed, around 70% are singletons. The specimen comprised peripheral blood mononuclear cells (PBMCs), sampled before the second cycle of nivolumab. Source of these receptors: a human donor with classical Hodgkin lymphoma. CDR3s include the opening cysteine and the closing phenylalanine or tryptophan. The order of the fields is V gene, clone size, J gene, D gene, CDR3 protein, CDR3 DNA. A D gene is named only where the DNA matches it firmly. Some rows mark clone size as missing; the rest say once, few, many or name a class of expanded clone.

TRBV28	.	TRBJ2-3	TRBD2	CASSSPQLAGRTDTQYF	TGTGCCAGCAGTTCCCCCCAGCTAGCGGGACGCACAGATACGCAGTATTTT
TRBV19	.	TRBJ2-1	TRBD2	CASSVTSGRFNEQFF	TGTGCCAGTAGTGTGACTAGCGGGAGATTCAATGAGCAGTTCTTC
TRBV5-6	.	TRBJ2-3	TRBD2	CASSPGGLAVGDTQYF	TGTGCCAGCAGCCCGGGGGGACTAGCTGTAGGAGATACGCAGTATTTT
TRBV11-2	.	TRBJ2-7	TRBD2	CASSLVAGGLYEQYF	TGTGCCAGCAGCTTAGTAGCGGGAGGACTCTACGAGCAGTACTTC
TRBV27	few	TRBJ2-2	TRBD2	CASSLSSLRGGDAGELFF	TGTGCCAGCAGTTTATCAAGTTTGCGGGGGGGAGATGCCGGGGAGCTGTTTTTT
TRBV7-9	.	TRBJ1-2	.	CASSLVIGTDYGYTF	TGTGCCAGCAGCTTAGTTATAGGTACTGACTATGGCTACACCTTC
TRBV7-9	few	TRBJ1-5	.	CASSPGAITNQPQHF	TGTGCCAGCAGCCCCGGGGCCATCACCAATCAGCCCCAGCATTTT
TRBV11-2	.	TRBJ1-1	.	CASSLGLQVGTEAFF	TGTGCCAGCAGCTTAGGTTTGCAGGTGGGGACTGAAGCTTTCTTT
TRBV7-8	.	TRBJ2-2	TRBD2	CASSTRRLAGVTNTGELFF	TGTGCCAGCAGCACTCGGCGGCTAGCGGGGGTTACGAACACCGGGGAGCTGTTTTTT
TRBV19	.	TRBJ1-3	.	CASSMEGTAGNTIYF	TGTGCCAGTAGTATGGAGGGGACCGCTGGAAACACCATATATTTT
TRBV9	.	TRBJ2-1	TRBD1	CASSPRTGISNEQFF	TGTGCCAGCAGCCCCAGGACAGGGATTAGCAATGAGCAGTTCTTC
TRBV14	.	TRBJ2-1	.	CASSQEWGKTYHNEQFF	TGTGCCAGCAGCCAAGAATGGGGGAAGACATACCACAATGAGCAGTTCTTC
TRBV18	.	TRBJ1-1	TRBD1	CASSPRQGAASVDTEAFF	TGTGCCAGCTCACCACGGCAGGGGGCGGCCTCTGTGGACACTGAAGCTTTCTTT
TRBV5-6	.	TRBJ1-2	.	CASSPGGVGYTF	TGTGCCAGCAGCCCCGGAGGGGTAGGCTACACCTTC
TRBV2	.	TRBJ1-5	.	CASSETVTFSNQPQHF	TGTGCCAGCAGTGAAACAGTAACCTTTAGCAATCAGCCCCAGCATTTT
TRBV28	.	TRBJ2-1	.	CASSLYGGNEQFF	TGTGCCAGCAGTTTATATGGGGGGAATGAGCAGTTCTTC
TRBV6-6	.	TRBJ1-2	.	CASSSGYGYTF	TGTGCCAGCAGTTCAGGGTATGGCTACACCTTC
TRBV11-2	.	TRBJ2-2	.	CASSYLNTGELFF	TGTGCCAGCAGCTACTTGAACACCGGGGAGCTGTTTTTT
TRBV7-9	.	TRBJ2-3	.	CASSLSGVDTQYF	TGTGCCAGCAGCTTATCCGGGGTAGATACGCAGTATTTT
TRBV7-2	.	TRBJ1-2	TRBD1	CASSLLGTGTGAFYGYTF	TGTGCCAGCAGCTTATTGGGAACCGGGACAGGGGCTTTCTATGGCTACACCTTC
TRBV19	.	TRBJ1-1	.	CASSINLGGINTEAFF	TGTGCCAGTAGTATAAATCTGGGAGGGATAAACACTGAAGCTTTCTTT
TRBV5-1	.	TRBJ1-5	.	CAIFPRGPQHF	TGCGCCATCTTTCCCCGGGGGCCCCAGCATTTT